The clone carrying this T cell receptor (beta chain) was recorded once. The CDR3 totals 16 residues. The germline V and J ends were trimmed by 1 base and 0 bases, with 13 bases remaining between them. Germline lookup yields CDR1 KGHSH and CDR2 LQKENI. This sample is drawn from a study of blood T cell repertoires in COVID-19. Some clones are missing from TCRdb's copy, which holds only in-frame ones; the method was immunoSEQ multiplex PCR. The sample shows hundreds of thousands of clones, roughly 84% of them seen only once. The rearrangement joins TRBV18 to TRBJ2-7; TRBD2 is a possible D gene (5 bases). Material: PBMCs or T cells enriched from blood (not recorded which). The source is a woman younger than 35 who had been exposed to COVID-19. The CDR3 is CASSPLASTASYEQYF. CDR3 coding DNA: TGTGCCAGCTCACCACTAGCGTCAACAGCCTCCTACGAGCAGTACTTC.